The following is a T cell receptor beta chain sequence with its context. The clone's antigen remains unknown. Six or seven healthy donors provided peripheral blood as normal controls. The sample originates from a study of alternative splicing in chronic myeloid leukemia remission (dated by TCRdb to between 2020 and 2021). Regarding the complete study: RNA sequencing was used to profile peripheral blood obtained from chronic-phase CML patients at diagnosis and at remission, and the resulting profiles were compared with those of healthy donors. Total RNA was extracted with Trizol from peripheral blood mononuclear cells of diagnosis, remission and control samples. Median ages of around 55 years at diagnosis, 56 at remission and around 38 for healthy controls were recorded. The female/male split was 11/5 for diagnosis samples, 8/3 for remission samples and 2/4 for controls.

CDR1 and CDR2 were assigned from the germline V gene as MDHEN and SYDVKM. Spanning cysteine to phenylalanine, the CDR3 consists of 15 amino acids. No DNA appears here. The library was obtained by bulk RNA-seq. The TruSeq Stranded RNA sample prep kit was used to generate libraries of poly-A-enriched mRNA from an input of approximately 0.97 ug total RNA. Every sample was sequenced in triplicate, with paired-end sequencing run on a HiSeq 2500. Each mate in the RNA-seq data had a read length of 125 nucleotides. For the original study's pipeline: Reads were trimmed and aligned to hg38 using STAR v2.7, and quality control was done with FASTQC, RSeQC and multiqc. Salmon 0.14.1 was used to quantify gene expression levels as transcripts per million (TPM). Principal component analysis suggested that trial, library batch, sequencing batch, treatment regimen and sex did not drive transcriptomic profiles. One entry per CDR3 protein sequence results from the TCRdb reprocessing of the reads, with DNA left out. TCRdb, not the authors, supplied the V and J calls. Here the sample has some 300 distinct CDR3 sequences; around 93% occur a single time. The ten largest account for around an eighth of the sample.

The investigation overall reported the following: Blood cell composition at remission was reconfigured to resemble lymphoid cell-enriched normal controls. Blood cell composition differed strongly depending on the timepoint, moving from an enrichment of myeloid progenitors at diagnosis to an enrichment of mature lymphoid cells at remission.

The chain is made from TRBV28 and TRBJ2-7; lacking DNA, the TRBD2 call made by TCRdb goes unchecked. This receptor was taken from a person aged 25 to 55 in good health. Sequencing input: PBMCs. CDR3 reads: CASSPRRFAGYEQYF.